A single sample gave rise to the 22 T cell receptor beta chains below, sequenced in a study of beta chain features in type 1 diabetes. TCRB transcripts that were expressed got sequenced, as all of the isolated RNA had been reverse transcribed. The method was immunoSEQ multiplex PCR; TCRdb's version includes in-frame clones alone and lacks a portion of them. The sample holds around 250,000 clones, 14% seen once. Sequencing input: naive CD4+ T cells from blood. These TCRs come from a woman aged 40-49 years in good health.

This clone came up a few times. The chain joins TRBV5-6 to TRBJ2-7; D is uncertain. The V and J ends lost 4 bases and 0 bases respectively, with 8 bases between them. The CDR3 has 13 residues. Germline assignment: CDR1 SGHDT and CDR2 YYEEEE. CDR3 loop: CASSPRNSYEQYF. The CDR3 coding sequence is TGTGCCAGCAGCCCCAGAAACTCCTACGAGCAGTACTTC.

This clone occurred a few times. The CDR3 DNA reads TGTGCCAGCGGTCCGAGGGGGGGGTCGCAGTACTTC. Translating gives CASGPRGGSQYF. The V and J genes are TRBV6-5 and TRBJ2-7; possible D gene TRBD2, 7 bases. The CDR3 contains 12 residues. Germline CDR1 is MNHEY and CDR2 is SVGAGI. With 8 bases removed from V and 9 bases from J, the gap between germline ends came to 17 bases.

The CDR3 nucleotides are TGCGCCAGCAGCTTGGTTCTCGGCGGGGGTATCGGGGAGCTGTTTTTT. Translating gives CASSLVLGGGIGELFF. This chain uses TRBV5-1 with TRBJ2-2; 7 nucleotides line up with TRBD2. CDR1 and CDR2 from the germline V gene are SGHRS and YFSETQ. This CDR3 has 16 residues. The V and J ends lost 0 bases and 7 bases, in that order; junction bases with no gene match: 9. Complete variable domain (other parts from reference TRBV5-1 and TRBJ2-2): KAGVTQTPRYLIKTRGQQVTLSCSPISGHRSVSWYQQTPGQGLQFLFEYFSETQRNKGNFPGRFSGRQFSNSRSEMNVSTLELGDSALYLCASSLVLGGGIGELFFGEGSRLTVL.

The chain links TRBV2 to TRBJ2-5, with D tentatively TRBD1 (5 bases). Trimming cost V 4 bases and J 7 bases, with 13 bases left between them. The CDR3 is 13 residues long. CDR1 SNHLY and CDR2 FYNNEI come from the germline V gene. In nucleotides, the CDR3 is TGTGCCAGCAGTGTGGGGCTAACAGGGACCCAGTACTTC. Its protein is CASSVGLTGTQYF. Full variable domain (outside the CDR3, taken from reference TRBV2 and TRBJ2-5): EPEVTQTPSHQVTQMGQEVILRCVPISNHLYFYWYRQILGQKVEFLVSFYNNEISEKSEIFDDQFSVERPDGSNFTLKIRSTKLEDSAMYFCASSVGLTGTQYFGPGTRLLVL.

This clone was found a few times. The chain is built from TRBV19 and TRBJ1-5; possibly TRBD1 for D (6 bases). CDR1 and CDR2 (germline): LNHDA, SQIVND (reference sequence). The CDR3 is made up of 15 amino acids. Trimming pared 7 bases from V and 4 bases from J, leaving 17 bases between. CDR3 in amino acids: CASTTLGQTNQPQHF. Here the CDR3 DNA reads TGTGCCAGTACTACACTCGGACAGACGAATCAGCCCCAGCATTTT.

This clone appeared a few times. The V and J genes are TRBV2 and TRBJ1-1; D unclear. This CDR3 region has 13 residues. Germline V lookup: CDR1 SNHLY, CDR2 FYNNEI. The ends were cut back, 4 bases at V and 1 base at J, with 7 bases in the middle. The DNA of the CDR3 is TGTGCCAGCAGTGCCAGAGGGAACACTGAAGCTTTCTTT. Protein sequence: CASSARGNTEAFF.

The chain links TRBV25-1 to TRBJ1-4; TRBD1 matches 8 bases. CDR3 length equals 15 residues. With 4 bases clipped from V and 5 bases from J, the junction kept 6 bases outside the gene matches. Germline CDR1 and CDR2: MGHDK and SYGVNS. The CDR3 sequence is CASSAQTGANEKLFF. CDR3 sequence (DNA): TGTGCCAGCAGTGCTCAGACAGGGGCGAATGAAAAACTGTTTTTT. Using reference TRBV25-1 and TRBJ1-4 for the parts outside the CDR3, the full variable domain is EADIYQTPRYLVIGTGKKITLECSQTMGHDKMYWYQQDPGMELHLIHYSYGVNSTEKGDLSSESTVSRIRTEHFPLTLESARPSHTSQYLCASSAQTGANEKLFFGSGTQLSVL.

The table lists this clone with many counts. The chain uses TRBV7-9 and TRBJ2-4; D unclear. The germline gives CDR1 SEHNR, CDR2 FQNEAQ (reference sequence). The CDR3 covers 12 residues. Between the trimmed V and J ends, which lost 1 base and 11 bases, there was a span of 9 bases. The CDR3 DNA is TGTGCCAGCAGCTTAGTTTCTGTCTTTCAGTACTTC. Its protein product is CASSLVSVFQYF.

This clone turned up a few times. The gene calls are TRBV9 and TRBJ1-5, with D perhaps TRBD1 (5 bases). CDR1 and CDR2 from the germline V gene are SGDLS and YYNGEE. Trimming stripped 0 bases from V and 5 bases from J, with 12 bases between. The CDR3 is 15 amino acids. The CDR3 DNA reads as TGTGCCAGCAGCGTAGGGGGGGACTTTTATCAGCCCCAGCATTTT. It translates to CASSVGGDFYQPQHF.

This clone was seen a few times. The chain uses TRBV9 and TRBJ2-5, with 10 bases matching TRBD2. Trimming cost V 7 bases and J 4 bases; bases outside gene matches: 10. CDR3 length: 15 residues. From germline, CDR1 is SGDLS and CDR2 YYNGEE. CDR3 protein: CASSSSGGRGETQYF. The CDR3 DNA reads as TGTGCCAGCTCTTCTAGCGGGGGAAGAGGAGAGACCCAGTACTTC.

The chain couples TRBV6-6 to TRBJ2-5; TRBD2 is a possible D gene (6 bases). The CDR3 sequence is 14 residues long. Trimming shortened V by 5 bases and J by 1 base, and 11 bases separated the two germline ends. Germline values: CDR1 MNHNY, CDR2 SVGAGI (reference sequence). The CDR3 spells CASSGRGTQETQYF. In nucleotides, the CDR3 is TGTGCCAGCAGTGGACGGGGGACCCAAGAGACCCAGTACTTC.

This clone was seen more than once but under ten times. V gene TRBV28 combines with J gene TRBJ1-1; D perhaps matches TRBD1 (6 bases). V lost 3 bases to trimming and J lost 4 bases, with 15 bases between them. Germline lookup yields CDR1 MDHEN and CDR2 SYDVKM. This CDR3 has 15 amino acids. The CDR3 reads CASSLGTRRFTEAFF. CDR3 sequence (DNA): TGTGCCAGCAGTTTGGGGACACGACGGTTCACTGAAGCTTTCTTT.

This clone was found a few times. This rearrangement joins TRBV10-3 to TRBJ2-3; the match to TRBD2 covers 7 bases. The germline V gene has CDR1 ENHRY and CDR2 SYGVKD. V was clipped by 5 bases and J by 2 bases; unmatched bases: 10. This CDR3 region has 16 residues. CDR3 sequence (DNA): TGTGCCATCAGTCCACTCCGGGACTACCTCACAGATACGCAGTATTTT. As protein: CAISPLRDYLTDTQYF.

The V call is TRBV2, the J call TRBJ2-3, with D possibly being TRBD1 (5 bases). Germline V gives CDR1 SNHLY, CDR2 FYNNEI. Trimming stripped 8 bases from V and 5 bases from J, with 14 bases between. The CDR3 runs 13 residues. This CDR3 reads CASGTGWVDTQYF. CDR3 DNA sequence: TGTGCCAGCGGCACAGGTTGGGTAGATACGCAGTATTTT.

This clone has more than one count but fewer than ten. The chain employs TRBV10-3 and TRBJ1-1; 8 bases match TRBD1. J was trimmed by 6 bases and V by 8 bases; bases with no gene match: 5. Germline CDR1 is ENHRY and CDR2 is SYGVKD. CDR3 size: 12 residues. The CDR3 reads CAIRGQGPEAFF. The CDR3 DNA sequence: TGTGCCATCCGTGGACAGGGCCCTGAAGCTTTCTTT.

This clone was seen more than once but under ten times. This CDR3 reads CASSLVGRPDTQYF. In nucleotides, the CDR3 is TGTGCCAGCAGCCTCGTGGGGCGCCCAGATACGCAGTATTTT. The chain recombines TRBV9 with TRBJ2-3; a weak D match, TRBD1 (5 bases). Germline CDR1 is SGDLS and CDR2 is YYNGEE. CDR3 size: 14 residues. V was clipped by 4 bases and J by 4 bases, with 13 bases between them.

The gene calls are TRBV18 and TRBJ1-1; 8 nucleotides align to TRBD1. CDR1 KGHSH and CDR2 LQKENI come from the germline V gene. V gave up 8 bases and J gave up 2 bases; unmatched junction bases: 7. The CDR3 is made up of 14 amino acids. The CDR3 DNA sequence: TGTGCCAGCCATGCCGGGACAGGTAACACTGAAGCTTTCTTT. Translating it yields CASHAGTGNTEAFF.

This clone was recorded at least ten times. The CDR3 DNA reads as TGTGCCAGCAGCTTAGGCAGGGGTGGGAATCAGCCCCAGCATTTT. Residues: CASSLGRGGNQPQHF. The chain employs TRBV7-9 and TRBJ1-5; a weak D match, TRBD1 (6 bases). The CDR3 consists of 15 residues. Between the trimmed V and J ends, which lost 1 base and 4 bases, there was a span of 11 bases. The germline V gene encodes CDR1 SEHNR and CDR2 FQNEAQ (reference sequence).

This clone appeared a few times. The chain uses TRBV13 and TRBJ1-2; TRBD1 matches 10 bases. Germline V gene lookup returns CDR1 PRHDT and CDR2 FYEKMQ (reference sequence). The junction had 5 bases not matched to a gene; V was cut back by 3 bases and J by 7 bases. CDR3 size: 14 residues. In DNA form, the CDR3 reads TGTGCCAGCAGCTTCCGGACAGGGGGTGTTGGCTACACCTTC. Its protein product is CASSFRTGGVGYTF.

The genes are TRBV9 and TRBJ1-1, with TRBD1 matching 11 bases. The V segment lost 1 base and the J segment 0 bases; nucleotides outside the gene matches: 17. The germline CDR1 and CDR2 sequences are SGDLS and YYNGEE. This CDR3 has 21 residues. CDR3 in amino acids: CASSVRVGRPGTGGMNTEAFF. In nucleotides, the CDR3 is TGTGCCAGCAGCGTAAGAGTGGGGAGACCAGGGACAGGGGGGATGAACACTGAAGCTTTCTTT.

The sample holds a few counts of this clone. The gene calls are TRBV29-1 and TRBJ1-4, with 7 bases that match TRBD1. V lost 5 bases to trimming and J lost 0 bases; unmatched junction nucleotides: 0. The CDR3 runs 13 residues. Germline CDR1 and CDR2: SQVTM and ANQGSEA. The CDR3 sequence is CSVQGATNEKLFF. Written as DNA, the CDR3 is TGCAGCGTTCAGGGGGCAACTAATGAAAAACTGTTTTTT.

This chain joins TRBV5-1 and TRBJ1-1; D is unresolved. The V gene lost 0 bases and the J gene lost 3 bases, with 12 bases spanning the gap. Germline CDR1 is SGHRS and CDR2 is YFSETQ. There are 15 residues in the CDR3. In DNA, the CDR3 is TGCGCCAGCAGCTTGGGACCATCCGGGGACACTGAAGCTTTCTTT. It encodes CASSLGPSGDTEAFF.